This T cell receptor (beta chain) was recorded in a study of neurological immune-mediated disorders (dated by TCRdb to the late 2010s). Background on the whole study: Of the approximately 35 multiple sclerosis patients, some 30 had relapsing-remitting MS and 3 had secondary progressive MS. Using UMI-based sequencing, the study compared peripheral blood TCR-beta repertoires from patients with HTLV-I-associated myelopathy (HAM/TSP), patients with multiple sclerosis, and healthy controls. The roughly 110 TCR-beta libraries included longitudinal samples, technical triplicates and paired sorted CD4+ and CD8+ T-cell subsets alongside PBMC samples. The cohort comprised 68 subjects: roughly 15 HAM/TSP patients, 34 multiple sclerosis patients and around 20 healthy controls. The paper's findings and limits, for the study overall: No clinical or MRI features were associated with the MS cluster, and the authors said that larger cohorts are needed. No identical CDR3 amino acid sequences were shared among expanded clones across subjects, suggesting private TCR-beta repertoires in all groups. The highest TCR clonal expansion was observed in HAM/TSP patients, whereas the lowest was observed in MS patients, even when compared with healthy controls. In phylogenetic analysis, the repertoires of 18 of 34 MS patients grouped into a cluster of related CDR3 sequences, which suggests a possible signature at the repertoire level.

To synthesize cDNA, template-switch 5'RACE was performed with a primer carrying a 10-nucleotide random unique molecular identifier so that each TCR transcript was tagged. Every sequencing run yielded over 170 million TCR-beta sequences covering 15-18 subjects. The RNeasy kit was used for extraction of total RNA. The KAPA Real-time Library Amplification kit was used to amplify TCR-beta VDJ regions with primers targeting the TCR constant region and the 5'RACE anchor. A first PCR added sample indexes and Illumina adaptors, after which a second PCR increased the library yield. After purification with Ampure beads, the TCR product of roughly 650 bp was size-selected on a 2% E-gel SizeSelection system. Before pooling, library quality was assessed on a Bioanalyzer, concentration was determined with Qubit, and library quantification was performed with the Kapa Library Quantification kit. Libraries were sequenced paired-end 2 x 150 bp on an Illumina HiSeq 2500. To increase sequence diversity, 25-30% phiX was spiked into each library pool. In the source study's methods: The quality-filtered reads were processed with the UMI-based MiGEC pipeline, whose error correction step removed more than 80% of the raw TCR sequences. VDJ genes were aligned to IMGT germline references, and clonotypes were defined by unique CDR3 amino acid sequence plus V-J genes. Clonal expansion, Shannon diversity and CDR3 relatedness (CalcPairwiseDistances, ClusterSamples) were evaluated with VDJtools, and phylogenetic trees were built with CLCbio workbench. Using coefficient-of-variation modelling across technical triplicates, the study counted a clone as expanded if it had at least 8 unique UMIs. The public reads were reanalyzed by TCRdb: fastp trimming at Q25, MiXCR alignment, in-frame beta chains only. Every distinct CDR3 protein forms one entry, paired with its most common genes and DNA. What appears here as the V and J calls and clone size reflects TCRdb's work, not the paper's. Within this sample are around 130,000 distinct CDR3 sequences, with roughly 3.4% of them counted one time only. The biggest ten clones account for over 1% of the sample.

V loses 2 bases of germline sequence and J loses 0 bases, and the interval between the two ends is 6 bases. Per the germline V gene, SGHTA is the CDR1 and FQGNSA is the CDR2. The CDR3 runs 14 residues from the cysteine to the phenylalanine. Just CDR3 DNA is preserved here, 42 bases in frame from base 1. This clonotype was counted ten times or more. No cognate antigen has been identified for it. Qualities for individual bases were not recorded, and no much larger clone is one base off. For unsorted PBMC libraries, 2 million PBMCs were used after storage in RNAlater at -80 degrees C until RNA extraction. Multiple sclerosis patients were enrolled in a US clinical protocol evaluating disease progression by magnetic resonance imaging. Peripheral blood was subjected to Ficoll-Hypaque density gradient centrifugation to isolate PBMCs, which were then cryopreserved in liquid nitrogen.

The rearrangement combines TRBV7-2 with TRBJ2-3; no confident D gene assignment can be made. Sequencing used PBMCs. The TCR originated in a woman aged 30 to 39 with multiple sclerosis. The DNA reads as follows: TGTGCCAGCAGCTTAAGCACGAGCACAGATACGCAGTATTTT. The translation is CASSLSTSTDTQYF.